The 31 T cell receptor beta chains listed next were all sequenced from one sample in a study of beta chain features in type 1 diabetes. Findings and caveats of the study: All four CD4+ subsets from Type 1 diabetes patients carried moderately but significantly shorter TCRB CDR3s.

The study reverse transcribed the entire isolated RNA, so it sequenced expressed TCRB transcripts. TCRdb's copy holds only in-frame clones and misses some; the assay was immunoSEQ multiplex PCR. Found here are around 340,000 clones, around 9.7% of them singletons; the top ten hold 0.95% to 1.1%. These receptors have no known antigen. Sequenced: central memory CD4+ T cells from blood. The origin of the receptors is a man aged 25 to 45 with type 1 diabetes.

The chain combines TRBV6-5 with TRBJ1-5; tentatively, D is TRBD1 (5 bases). Deletions cut 0 bases from V and 3 bases from J, with 6 bases between. This CDR3 is built from 14 residues. Germline V gives CDR1 MNHEY, CDR2 SVGAGI. The CDR3 sequence is CASSYSGLNQPQHF. Written as DNA, the CDR3 is TGTGCCAGCAGTTACTCGGGACTCAATCAGCCCCAGCATTTT.

This clone was counted a few times. V gene TRBV28 combines with J gene TRBJ2-5, with a tentative D call TRBD2 (6 bases). The CDR3 loop spans 15 amino acids. Germline V lookup: CDR1 MDHEN, CDR2 SYDVKM. Trimming stripped 6 bases from V and 1 base from J, with 15 bases between. The DNA of the CDR3 is TGTGCCAGCAGGGTTAGCGGTGGGGGCCAAGAGACCCAGTACTTC. Its translation is CASRVSGGGQETQYF.

This clone came up a few times. DNA for the CDR3: TGTGCCAGCAAAGACGCTCGGGATACCGGGGAGCTGTTTTTT. This codes for CASKDARDTGELFF. The chain employs TRBV6-6 and TRBJ2-2, with a possible D match to TRBD2 (5 bases). Germline lookup yields CDR1 MNHNY and CDR2 SVGAGI (reference sequence). Trimming took off 7 bases at V and 5 bases at J, with 14 bases between the two ends. CDR3 length equals 14 residues.

In its sample, this clone was seen a few times. This sequence joins TRBV30 and TRBJ1-3; 8 nucleotides match TRBD1. Germline V gives CDR1 GTSNPN, CDR2 SVGIG (reference sequence). The junction had 3 bases not matched to a gene; V was cut back by 3 bases and J by 2 bases. This CDR3 contains 14 residues. The CDR3 sequence is CAWSPGGTGNTIYF. CDR3 sequence (DNA): TGTGCCTGGAGCCCAGGGGGCACTGGAAACACCATATATTTT.

The gene calls are TRBV9 and TRBJ1-2; D is perhaps TRBD1 (5 bases). This CDR3 has 14 residues. V dropped 3 bases and J dropped 3 bases, with 12 bases sitting between them. Looked up from germline, CDR1 is SGDLS and CDR2 is YYNGEE. The CDR3 sequence: CASSASQGDYGYTF. CDR3 DNA sequence: TGTGCCAGCAGCGCAAGTCAGGGCGACTATGGCTACACCTTC.

The CDR3 DNA follows: TGTGCCAGCACCAAGACTAGCGAAAAGACAGATACGCAGTATTTT. Protein: CASTKTSEKTDTQYF. The J gene is TRBJ2-3, the V gene TRBV9, with TRBD2 matching over 8 bases. V gave up 6 bases and J gave up 3 bases; unmatched junction bases: 9. This CDR3 has 15 residues. Germline V gene sequence: CDR1 SGDLS, CDR2 YYNGEE.

This clone was found many times. This chain joins TRBV12-5 and TRBJ1-5; TRBD1 aligns across 9 bases. Trimming at V came to 8 bases and at J to 6 bases, leaving 5 bases not matched to a gene. Germline CDR1 and CDR2: LGHNT and FRNRAP. The CDR3 sequence is 13 residues long. The CDR3 protein is CASSGQGGQPQHF. The DNA for the CDR3 is TGTGCTAGTTCGGGACAGGGCGGTCAGCCCCAGCATTTT.

Turning to this clone: The sample carries other DNA sequences with the same CDR3. The chain joins TRBV5-1 to TRBJ1-2; D is ambiguous. Germline-derived CDR1 and CDR2 are SGHRS and YFSETQ. Between the trimmed V and J ends, which lost 4 bases and 1 base, there was a span of 8 bases. The CDR3 contains 13 residues. CDR3 DNA sequence: TGCGCCAGCAGCCCGACTGATAACTATGGCTACACCTTC. Translating gives CASSPTDNYGYTF.

This clone was seen more than once but under ten times. The gene calls are TRBV20-1 and TRBJ1-2, with D unclear. This CDR3 contains 11 residues. The germline gives CDR1 DFQATT, CDR2 SNEGSKA (reference sequence). Trimming took off 0 bases at V and 5 bases at J, with 4 bases between the two ends. The chain's CDR3 is CSAREGYGYTF. The DNA of the CDR3 is TGCAGTGCTAGAGAAGGATATGGCTACACCTTC.

This chain uses TRBV10-3 with TRBJ1-2, with no clear D. The CDR3 extends over 14 amino acids. CDR1 and CDR2 from the germline V gene are ENHRY and SYGVKD. V was clipped by 3 bases and J by 8 bases, with 16 bases between them. The DNA of the CDR3 is TGTGCCATCAGTGATCCCCGCGGGATTGAAGGCTACACCTTC. Protein sequence: CAISDPRGIEGYTF.

V usage is TRBV18 and J usage is TRBJ2-5; D unresolved. CDR1 is KGHSH, CDR2 LQKENI, per germline. V lost 0 bases, J lost 5 bases, and 7 bases lay in between. The CDR3 is 13 amino acids. The CDR3 DNA follows: TGTGCCAGCTCACCACCCCGGGCTGAGACCCAGTACTTC. It translates to CASSPPRAETQYF.

This clone was counted only a few times. The sample holds other DNA sequences that translate to the same CDR3. The V call is TRBV18, the J call TRBJ2-5; D unresolved. V was shortened by 0 bases and J by 5 bases, with 7 bases between the two germline ends. The CDR3 loop spans 13 amino acids. The germline gives CDR1 KGHSH, CDR2 LQKENI. Here the CDR3 DNA reads TGTGCCAGCTCACCACCGCCGGGTGAGACCCAGTACTTC. It translates to CASSPPPGETQYF. Supplemented by reference TRBV18 and TRBJ2-5, the full variable domain reads NAGVMQNPRHLVRRRGQEARLRCSPMKGHSHVYWYRQLPEEGLKFMVYLQKENIIDESGMPKERFSAEFPKEGPSILRIQQVVRGDSAAYFCASSPPPGETQYFGPGTRLLVL.

The chain recombines TRBV29-1 with TRBJ2-3; possible D gene TRBD1, 6 bases. The CDR3 extends over 12 amino acids. CDR1 and CDR2 (germline): SQVTM, ANQGSEA. V gave up 8 bases and J gave up 4 bases, with 13 bases separating them. CDR3 sequence reads: CSLGGFADTQYF. For the CDR3, the DNA is TGCAGCCTAGGGGGTTTCGCAGATACGCAGTATTTT.

Note on this clone: A junction boundary mismatches the germline segment, possibly from a read error. The rearrangement joins TRBV10-3 to TRBJ2-4; possibly TRBD1 for D (5 bases). Germline lookup yields CDR1 ENHRY and CDR2 SYGVKD. The CDR3 totals 13 residues. CDR3: CASSYSERGIQYF. The CDR3 DNA is TGTGCCAGCAGTTACTCGGAAAGGGGCATTCAGTACTTC.

V gene TRBV4-1 combines with J gene TRBJ1-2, with TRBD1 as a possible D gene (5 bases). V lost 0 bases to trimming and J lost 10 bases, with 18 bases between them. The CDR3 totals 15 residues. Per germline, CDR1 MGHRA and CDR2 YSYEKL. This chain's CDR3 is CASSQDFGQGHYYTF. The CDR3 nucleotides read TGCGCCAGCAGCCAAGATTTCGGGCAGGGCCACTACTACACCTTC.

A remark on this clone: An end of the junction differs from the germline gene, which may be a read error. This sequence joins TRBV5-6 and TRBJ2-5, with D perhaps TRBD2 (5 bases). The CDR3 is 12 residues long. The germline V gene encodes CDR1 SGHDT and CDR2 YYEEEE. CDR3 coding DNA: TGTGCCAGCGGCTTGAGGGCAGAGACCCAGTACTTC. Protein: CASGLRAETQYF.

The rearrangement links TRBV7-2 to TRBJ2-2, with D perhaps matching TRBD2 (5 bases). The V gene lost 1 base and the J gene lost 6 bases, with 9 bases spanning the gap. The CDR3 is made up of 14 amino acids. Germline CDR1 reads SGHTA; CDR2 reads FQGNSA. CDR3 nucleotides: TGTGCCAGCAGCTTAGGGTGGCGGGCCGGGGAGCTGTTTTTT. Protein sequence: CASSLGWRAGELFF.

This clone showed up just a few times. The genes are TRBV5-1 and TRBJ1-5; 7 nucleotides line up with TRBD1. The germline V gene encodes CDR1 SGHRS and CDR2 YFSETQ. V shed 4 bases, J shed 3 bases, and the junction held 4 bases outside the gene matches. The CDR3 loop spans 14 amino acids. Here the CDR3 DNA reads TGCGCCAGCAGCGAGGGGACAGCCAATCAGCCCCAGCATTTT. Translating it yields CASSEGTANQPQHF.

This clone was picked up many times. Other DNA sequences in the same sample also yield this CDR3. The chain carries TRBV7-2 and TRBJ1-6; D gene unclear. This CDR3 is built from 12 residues. Deletions cut 2 bases from V and 7 bases from J, with 3 bases between. Germline loops: CDR1 SGHTA, CDR2 FQGNSA. Here the CDR3 DNA reads TGTGCCAGCAGCTTAAGGAATTCACCCCTCCACTTT. Translation gives CASSLRNSPLHF.

The rearrangement uses TRBV7-2 and TRBJ2-1; D is uncertain. CDR1 SGHTA and CDR2 FQGNSA come from the germline V gene. V was pared by 5 bases and J by 3 bases, with 14 bases between. The CDR3 runs to 15 residues. The CDR3 DNA sequence: TGTGCCAGCAGCCCCGCCGGGTCCCTCTACAATGAGCAGTTCTTC. Translation gives CASSPAGSLYNEQFF. The full variable domain, rest sourced from reference TRBV7-2 and TRBJ2-1, is GAGVSQSPSNKVTEKGKDVELRCDPISGHTALYWYRQSLGQGLEFLIYFQGNSAPDKSGLPSDRFSAERTGGSVSTLTIQRTQQEDSAVYLCASSPAGSLYNEQFFGPGTRLTVL.

This clone was seen more than once but under ten times. The gene calls are TRBV11-2 and TRBJ2-1; D is undetermined. Deletions cut 3 bases from V and 15 bases from J, with 15 bases between. The CDR3 has 12 residues. Germline V CDR1 and CDR2: SGHAT, FQNNGV. The CDR3 region is CASSFWAERLFF. The CDR3 bases are TGTGCCAGCAGCTTTTGGGCCGAGCGACTGTTCTTC. Full variable domain (remainder filled in from reference TRBV11-2 and TRBJ2-1): EAGVAQSPRYKIIEKRQSVAFWCNPISGHATLYWYQQILGQGPKLLIQFQNNGVVDDSQLPKDRFSAERLKGVDSTLKIQPAKLEDSAVYLCASSFWAERLFFGPGTRLTVL.

V gene TRBV7-9 combines with J gene TRBJ2-5, with a possible D match to TRBD1 (6 bases). Between the trimmed V and J ends, which lost 0 bases and 9 bases, there was a span of 8 bases. Germline values: CDR1 SEHNR, CDR2 FQNEAQ (reference sequence). The CDR3 has 12 residues. The CDR3 bases are TGTGCCAGCAGCTTAGCCCCAGGGGCCCAGTACTTC. This gives the protein CASSLAPGAQYF.

V usage is TRBV7-8 and J usage is TRBJ2-7, with TRBD2 identical over 9 bases. The V and J ends lost 0 bases and 5 bases, in that order; junction bases with no gene match: 11. CDR3 length: 17 amino acids. Germline lookup yields CDR1 SGHVS and CDR2 FQNEAQ. Here the CDR3 reads CASSLAPIAGALHEQYF. As DNA, the CDR3 is TGTGCCAGCAGCTTAGCCCCTATAGCGGGGGCTCTCCACGAGCAGTACTTC.

V usage is TRBV7-2 and J usage is TRBJ2-2; TRBD2 matches at 10 bases. With 1 base clipped from V and 6 bases from J, the junction kept 5 bases outside the gene matches. The CDR3 sequence is 16 residues long. Germline values: CDR1 SGHTA, CDR2 FQGNSA. The CDR3 protein is CASSLESSGGPGELFF. CDR3 DNA sequence: TGTGCCAGCAGCTTAGAGTCTAGCGGGGGCCCCGGGGAGCTGTTTTTT.

This clone was counted a few times. This sequence joins TRBV18 and TRBJ1-1; 8 bases line up with TRBD1. Germline V CDR1 and CDR2: KGHSH, LQKENI. The CDR3 contains 13 residues. J lost 6 bases, V lost 1 base, and 1 base had no gene match. CDR3 region: CASSPLTGAEAFF. The CDR3 region has the DNA TGTGCCAGCTCACCACTGACAGGGGCTGAAGCTTTCTTT.

The chain carries TRBV30 and TRBJ1-3, with 8 bases fitting TRBD1. The CDR3 is made up of 12 amino acids. Germline CDR1 and CDR2: GTSNPN and SVGIG (reference sequence). V lost 3 bases to trimming and J lost 8 bases; unmatched junction nucleotides: 3. The CDR3 loop reads CAWSDRGDTIYF. The CDR3 nucleotides read TGTGCCTGGAGCGACAGGGGTGACACCATATATTTT.

The chain carries TRBV15 and TRBJ2-2; tentative D call: TRBD2 (5 bases). Germline CDR1 and CDR2: LNHNV and YYDKDF (reference sequence). V was shortened by 5 bases and J by 6 bases, with 16 bases between the two germline ends. This CDR3 region has 15 residues. The CDR3: CATSGSSRGAGELFF. The CDR3, as DNA: TGTGCCACCAGCGGCTCGTCCCGGGGAGCCGGGGAGCTGTTTTTT.

This clone has only a few counts. The V gene is TRBV7-2, the J gene TRBJ2-7, with D tentatively TRBD1 (5 bases). Germline lookup yields CDR1 SGHTA and CDR2 FQGNSA. Trimming pared 1 base from V and 2 bases from J, leaving 12 bases between. CDR3 length: 15 amino acids. The CDR3, as DNA: TGTGCCAGCAGCTTAGGTTTGATACAGGCCTACGAGCAGTACTTC. Translation: CASSLGLIQAYEQYF. Complete variable domain (other parts from reference TRBV7-2 and TRBJ2-7): GAGVSQSPSNKVTEKGKDVELRCDPISGHTALYWYRQSLGQGLEFLIYFQGNSAPDKSGLPSDRFSAERTGGSVSTLTIQRTQQEDSAVYLCASSLGLIQAYEQYFGPGTRLTVT.

V and J are TRBV5-6 and TRBJ2-7, with TRBD1 as a possible D gene (5 bases). Looked up from germline, CDR1 is SGHDT and CDR2 is YYEEEE. The CDR3 totals 14 residues. The ends were cut back, 0 bases at V and 1 base at J, with 8 bases in the middle. Here the CDR3 reads CASSLGTQSYEQYF. As DNA, the CDR3 is TGTGCCAGCAGCTTGGGGACACAGTCCTACGAGCAGTACTTC.

This clone came up a few times. This sequence joins TRBV30 and TRBJ1-5; no clear D. Germline V gene data show CDR1 as GTSNPN and CDR2 as SVGIG (reference sequence). The CDR3 runs to 14 residues. V shed 1 base and J shed 0 bases, with 7 bases lying between them. The CDR3 coding sequence is TGTGCCTGGAGTGCACCTCTTAGCAATCAGCCCCAGCATTTT. Encoded protein: CAWSAPLSNQPQHF.

The chain links TRBV7-9 to TRBJ2-1; 8 nucleotides line up with TRBD2. This CDR3 has 12 amino acids. Germline V lookup: CDR1 SEHNR, CDR2 FQNEAQ (reference sequence). V shed 6 bases, J shed 10 bases, and the junction held 5 bases outside the gene matches. DNA of the CDR3: TGTGCCAGCAGATACGGGGGGGAAGAGCAGTTCTTC. It specifies CASRYGGEEQFF.